These 22 T cell receptor beta chains share one sample of origin, sequenced in a study of shared clonotypes between healthy human individuals. Clones were read by immunoSEQ multiplex PCR, and TCRdb kept only the in-frame ones, dropping some. The sample holds some 2,000,000 clones; over 85% are singletons and the top ten take 0.1% to 0.15%. The sample was naive CD4+ T cells sorted from blood. Regarding subset: CD45RA+ positively selected. These receptors originate from a man in his late teens or twenties in good health.

The rearrangement joins TRBV2 to TRBJ2-2; D gene ambiguous. Germline V gene sequence: CDR1 SNHLY, CDR2 FYNNEI. V lost 6 bases, J lost 3 bases, and 8 bases lay in between. There are 13 residues in the CDR3. The CDR3 spells CASRPTYTGELFF. CDR3 nucleotides: TGTGCCAGCAGACCCACCTACACCGGGGAGCTGTTTTTT.

The chain employs TRBV9 and TRBJ1-3; TRBD1 is a possible D gene (6 bases). V was cut by 4 bases and J by 3 bases, with 14 bases left in between. The germline V gene has CDR1 SGDLS and CDR2 YYNGEE. The CDR3 is 15 residues long. The DNA of the CDR3 is TGTGCCAGCAGCCTAAAGGGGGGTGTTGGAAACACCATATATTTT. It translates to CASSLKGGVGNTIYF.

The chain combines TRBV4-1 with TRBJ2-1, with D maybe TRBD2 (6 bases). The CDR3 consists of 16 residues. V was pared by 0 bases and J by 0 bases, with 9 bases between. Germline V gene lookup returns CDR1 MGHRA and CDR2 YSYEKL. CDR3 in amino acids: CASSQDGGASYNEQFF. The CDR3 coding sequence is TGCGCCAGCAGCCAAGATGGCGGGGCCTCCTACAATGAGCAGTTCTTC.

The chain carries TRBV6-5 and TRBJ1-6; possibly TRBD1 for D (5 bases). The V and J ends lost 4 bases and 2 bases respectively, with 9 bases between them. Germline CDR1 reads MNHEY; CDR2 reads SVGAGI. CDR3 length: 15 amino acids. The CDR3 coding sequence is TGTGCCAGCAGTTCAGGGCTCCCCTATAATTCACCCCTCCACTTT. The encoded protein is CASSSGLPYNSPLHF.

The V and J genes are TRBV21-1 and TRBJ1-2. TRBV21-1 constitutes a pseudogene. The CDR3 covers 14 residues. DNA for the CDR3: TGTGCCAGCAGCAAAGTAGTGGGTAGGAGTGGCTACACCTTC. This gives the protein CASSKVVGRSGYTF.

J is TRBJ2-5 and V is TRBV5-4; D may be TRBD2 (5 bases). CDR3 length: 12 residues. The V gene's germline CDR1 is SGHNT and CDR2 YYREEE (reference sequence). V was clipped by 7 bases and J by 5 bases, with 12 bases between them. In DNA, the CDR3 is TGTGCCAGCGCCATCACGGGGGAGACCCAGTACTTC. Encoded protein: CASAITGETQYF.

The rearrangement links TRBV5-1 to TRBJ2-7, with TRBD1 matching 10 bases. Germline V lookup: CDR1 SGHRS, CDR2 YFSETQ. The V gene end was trimmed by 2 bases and the J gene end by 5 bases; junction bases not matched to a gene: 7. The CDR3 loop spans 15 amino acids. For the CDR3, the DNA is TGCGCCAGCAGCTTTGGGACAGGGGACGTCCACGAGCAGTACTTC. It yields the protein CASSFGTGDVHEQYF.

The CDR3 sequence is CASTREVSAGELFF. The CDR3 DNA is TGCGCCAGCACCAGGGAGGTGTCTGCCGGGGAGCTGTTTTTT. The chain carries TRBV10-1 and TRBJ2-2; D perhaps matches TRBD2 (6 bases). Germline V CDR1 and CDR2: WNHNN, SYGVQD (reference sequence). The CDR3 contains 14 residues. V lost 7 bases and J 6 bases, leaving 15 bases between the germline ends.

The chain uses TRBV27 and TRBJ1-5; TRBD1 is a possible D gene (5 bases). The germline V and J ends were trimmed by 3 bases and 4 bases, with 13 bases remaining between them. The CDR3 extends over 15 amino acids. Germline V gene lookup returns CDR1 MNHEY and CDR2 SMNVEV (reference sequence). The chain's CDR3 is CASSLGQGINQPQHF. In DNA form, the CDR3 reads TGTGCCAGCAGTTTGGGGCAGGGTATAAATCAGCCCCAGCATTTT.

CDR3 protein: CASSWGPGESPLHF. CDR3 coding DNA: TGTGCCAGCAGCTGGGGACCTGGGGAGTCACCCCTCCACTTT. The V call is TRBV7-2, the J call TRBJ1-6; possibly TRBD1 for D (5 bases). Trimming removed 4 bases at V and 10 bases at J, with 14 bases between. Germline V gene sequence: CDR1 SGHTA, CDR2 FQGNSA. The CDR3 spans 14 residues.

This clone appeared a single time. This sequence joins TRBV11-2 and TRBJ2-7, with D possibly TRBD2 on 5 matching bases. V gave up 3 bases and J gave up 6 bases, with 12 bases separating them. CDR1 and CDR2 from the germline V gene are SGHAT and FQNNGV. The CDR3 extends over 13 amino acids. The CDR3 DNA is TGTGCCAGCAGCTTTCTGAGAGCGGCCGAGCAGTACTTC. Translation: CASSFLRAAEQYF.

The genes are TRBV6-6 and TRBJ1-2; D is unclear. Germline V gives CDR1 MNHNY, CDR2 SVGAGI (reference sequence). This CDR3 has 14 amino acids. Trimming removed 0 bases at V and 6 bases at J, with 11 bases between. CDR3 bases: TGTGCCAGCAGTTACTCGGAAGGGTGGAATGGCTACACCTTC. Translating it yields CASSYSEGWNGYTF.

The chain recombines TRBV2 with TRBJ1-1; D is undetermined. V was trimmed by 4 bases and J by 0 bases, leaving 9 bases between them. The CDR3 contains 14 residues. CDR1 is SNHLY, CDR2 FYNNEI, per germline. The CDR3, as DNA: TGTGCCAGCAGTGGATTCTTAATGAACACTGAAGCTTTCTTT. It encodes CASSGFLMNTEAFF.

The gene calls are TRBV6-6 and TRBJ2-2, with TRBD2 as a possible D gene (5 bases). CDR1 is MNHNY and CDR2 is SVGAGI in the germline V gene (reference sequence). The V gene lost 2 bases and the J gene lost 3 bases, with 7 bases spanning the gap. This CDR3 contains 14 residues. The CDR3 region is CASSYGLYTGELFF. CDR3 nucleotides: TGTGCCAGCAGTTACGGACTGTACACCGGGGAGCTGTTTTTT.

CDR3 nucleotides: TGTGCCAGCAGCTCCCCGGATGGGGCCAACGTCCTGACTTTC. This gives the protein CASSSPDGANVLTF. This chain joins TRBV5-6 and TRBJ2-6, with unresolved D. Germline CDR1 SGHDT, CDR2 YYEEEE. V lost 3 bases and J 3 bases, leaving 7 bases between the germline ends. The CDR3 contains 14 residues.

The chain recombines TRBV27 with TRBJ2-4; D remains ambiguous. The CDR3 has 14 amino acids. The germline CDR1 and CDR2 sequences are MNHEY and SMNVEV (reference sequence). V was clipped by 6 bases and J by 3 bases, with 12 bases between them. In DNA, the CDR3 is TGTGCCAGCAGCCCCGGAACTGTCAAAAACATTCAGTACTTC. This encodes CASSPGTVKNIQYF.

The rearrangement joins TRBV7-2 to TRBJ2-5; 14 bases map to TRBD2. CDR1 SGHTA and CDR2 FQGNSA come from the germline V gene. The CDR3 consists of 16 residues. Germline trimming cut 6 bases from V and 3 bases from J; bases unmatched to any gene: 6. The CDR3 protein is CASRRGLAGGKETQYF. CDR3 DNA sequence: TGTGCCAGCAGGCGTGGACTAGCGGGAGGAAAAGAGACCCAGTACTTC. Using reference TRBV7-2 and TRBJ2-5 for the parts outside the CDR3, the full variable domain is GAGVSQSPSNKVTEKGKDVELRCDPISGHTALYWYRQSLGQGLEFLIYFQGNSAPDKSGLPSDRFSAERTGGSVSTLTIQRTQQEDSAVYLCASRRGLAGGKETQYFGPGTRLLVL.

The V call is TRBV10-2, the J call TRBJ1-5; D not certain. The length of the CDR3 is 12 residues. Germline assignment: CDR1 WSHSY and CDR2 SAAADI. V lost 0 bases to trimming and J lost 7 bases, with 4 bases between them. CDR3 nucleotide sequence: TGCGCCAGCAGTGAGTCCTCCCAGCCCCAGCATTTT. Amino acid sequence: CASSESSQPQHF.

The chain couples TRBV10-3 to TRBJ2-1, with 13 bases aligning to TRBD2. Germline CDR1 and CDR2: ENHRY and SYGVKD. J was trimmed by 7 bases and V by 6 bases; bases with no gene match: 6. The CDR3 totals 15 residues. The CDR3 is CAIRKTSGGRNEQFF. In DNA, the CDR3 is TGTGCCATCAGGAAGACTAGCGGGGGGAGGAATGAGCAGTTCTTC.

Comment on this clone: In the same sample, other DNA sequences code for this CDR3. The J gene is TRBJ2-6, the V gene TRBV28; D is ambiguous. The CDR3 is 12 residues long. Germline V gene lookup returns CDR1 MDHEN and CDR2 SYDVKM. V lost 7 bases and J lost 4, with 5 bases in between. Here the CDR3 DNA reads TGTGCCAGCACCTCAGGGGCCAACGTCCTGACTTTC. Translated: CASTSGANVLTF.

The rearrangement joins TRBV5-1 to TRBJ1-4; no reliable D call. The length of the CDR3 is 14 residues. V lost 4 bases to trimming and J lost 4 bases, with 11 bases between them. CDR1 is SGHRS, CDR2 YFSETQ, per germline. Here the CDR3 reads CASSLERVNEKLFF. CDR3 coding DNA: TGCGCCAGCAGCCTGGAAAGGGTTAATGAAAAACTGTTTTTT.

The rearrangement uses TRBV5-1 and TRBJ2-3; TRBD2 matches 9 bases. Germline V gene lookup returns CDR1 SGHRS and CDR2 YFSETQ. V lost 0 bases and J lost 3; bases outside the gene matches: 11. The CDR3 runs 18 residues. CDR3 sequence: CASSLVLAGAAGTDTQYF. The CDR3 bases are TGCGCCAGCAGCTTGGTGTTAGCGGGAGCGGCGGGAACAGATACGCAGTATTTT.